The 14 T cell receptor beta chains below were found in one sample sequenced in a study of blood T cells in healthy people across ages (dated by TCRdb to about 2015). The library came from 5' RACE. For sequencing, an Illumina HiSeq 2500 was employed. A second PCR of roughly 7 to 12 cycles was run with a J-beta primer mix and a sample-barcoded 5' primer. TCRdb reworked the public reads: Q25 trimming with fastp, MiXCR clone assembly, productive beta chains retained. Rows with a matching CDR3 protein are joined into one entry that keeps the most common DNA and genes. Counted in this sample were hundreds of thousands of distinct CDR3 sequences; 58% of them appeared once. The top ten clonotypes cover 20% to 25% of the sample. Sample: blood. The receptors were gathered from a young man in good health.

This chain links TRBV2 with TRBJ2-5; maybe TRBD1 (5 bases). The J call may be incorrect, as the DNA end agrees better with TRBJ2-7. Germline CDR1 is SNHLY and CDR2 is FYNNEI. This CDR3 comprises 14 residues. The CDR3 sequence is CASSDLTVIDEQYF. The CDR3 DNA sequence: TGTGCCAGCAGTGACCTGACAGTTATCGACGAGCAGTACTTC.

The chain combines TRBV20-1 with TRBJ2-7, with 9 bases aligning to TRBD2. The germline V gene encodes CDR1 DFQATT and CDR2 SNEGSKA (reference sequence). The CDR3 is made up of 15 amino acids. With 4 bases clipped from V and 5 bases from J, the junction kept 12 bases outside the gene matches. CDR3 nucleotide sequence: TGCAGTGCTACTTGGCCTAGCGGGGCGTCCCACGAGCAGTACTTC. Its translation: CSATWPSGASHEQYF.

V usage is TRBV20-1 and J usage is TRBJ2-1; D is unclear. CDR3 length equals 14 residues. Per the germline V gene, CDR1 is DFQATT and CDR2 is SNEGSKA (reference sequence). The V end lost 6 bases, the J end lost 6 bases, and 18 bases lay between the germline ends. This CDR3 is CSAYMVGGSNEQFF. DNA for the CDR3: TGCAGTGCATACATGGTTGGTGGGTCCAATGAGCAGTTCTTC.

About this clonotype: An end of the junction differs from the germline gene, which may be a read error. V is TRBV28 and J is TRBJ2-5, with D perhaps TRBD1 (5 bases). Per germline, CDR1 MDHEN and CDR2 SYDVKM. This CDR3 contains 15 residues. The CDR3 coding sequence is TGTGCCAGCAGTTTCCCCAGGGCCGGCATTCAGACCCAGTACTTT. This codes for CASSFPRAGIQTQYF. Full variable domain (remainder filled in from reference TRBV28 and TRBJ2-5): DVKVTQSSRYLVKRTGEKVFLECVQDMDHENMFWYRQDPGLGLRLIYFSYDVKMKEKGDIPEGYSVSREKKERFSLILESASTNQTSMYLCASSFPRAGIQTQYFGPGTRLLVL.

This clonotype is a singleton in its sample. The chain has TRBV28 and TRBJ1-5, with TRBD1 as a possible D gene (6 bases). In germline, CDR1 is MDHEN, CDR2 SYDVKM. The CDR3 totals 13 residues. The V end lost 6 bases, the J end lost 6 bases, and 12 bases lay between the germline ends. CDR3 sequence reads: CASRGRGFQPQHF. As DNA, the CDR3 is TGTGCCAGCAGAGGGAGGGGGTTTCAGCCCCAGCATTTT.

The gene calls are TRBV15 and TRBJ1-5, with D perhaps TRBD1 (6 bases). The germline gives CDR1 LNHNV, CDR2 YYDKDF (reference sequence). This CDR3 contains 16 residues. Trimming cost V 0 bases and J 7 bases, with 16 bases left between them. The CDR3 bases are TGTGCCACCAGCAGAGATTTGGGGGCGAGGGTGCAGCCCCAGCATTTT. This translates into CATSRDLGARVQPQHF.

The chain is built from TRBV7-2 and TRBJ2-1; 9 bases are shared with TRBD2. V shed 5 bases, J shed 13 bases, and the junction held 21 bases outside the gene matches. The CDR3 is made up of 17 amino acids. Germline loops: CDR1 SGHTA, CDR2 FQGNSA. The CDR3 region has the DNA TGTGCCAGCAGCCTCAACCTTATAGCGGGAGTTCGAGAGACCCAGTTCTTC. Translated, it gives CASSLNLIAGVRETQFF.

This clonotype was observed a few times. V usage is TRBV20-1 and J usage is TRBJ2-7; D may be TRBD1 (6 bases). Germline V gene data show CDR1 as DFQATT and CDR2 as SNEGSKA (reference sequence). The CDR3 contains 13 residues. The V end was cut by 3 bases, the J end by 4 bases, with 13 bases between. In DNA form, the CDR3 reads TGCAGTGCTAGTGAAGGGGGAATATACGAGCAGTACTTC. It yields the protein CSASEGGIYEQYF.

The rearrangement uses TRBV9 and TRBJ1-2; D may be TRBD1 (6 bases). The V gene's germline CDR1 is SGDLS and CDR2 YYNGEE. V lost 4 bases and J 6 bases, leaving 22 bases between the germline ends. The CDR3 contains 16 residues. CDR3 nucleotides: TGTGCCAGCAGCTCGTTGGACCGACGGGGGACACATGGCTACACCTTC. Its translation is CASSSLDRRGTHGYTF.

This clonotype was seen a few times. J is TRBJ2-1 and V is TRBV4-2; 7 nucleotides agree with TRBD1. Germline V gives CDR1 LGHNA, CDR2 YNFKEQ. The CDR3 sequence is 15 residues long. V was clipped by 6 bases and J by 4 bases; unmatched bases: 9. The CDR3 is CASRSPGTAYNEQFF. In DNA, the CDR3 is TGTGCCAGCAGGTCTCCCGGGACAGCATACAATGAGCAGTTCTTC.

The V and J genes are TRBV7-2 and TRBJ2-1, with D hard to call. Germline lookup yields CDR1 SGHTA and CDR2 FQGNSA. This CDR3 has 12 residues. V was pared by 3 bases and J by 9 bases, with 9 bases between. The CDR3 DNA is TGTGCCAGCAGCTTGGAACAGCTTGAGCAGTTCTTC. Amino acids: CASSLEQLEQFF.

The chain couples TRBV7-6 to TRBJ1-2, with 9 bases that match TRBD1. CDR3 length: 15 residues. V dropped 1 base and J dropped 6; count of bases not matched to a gene: 6. The germline CDR1 and CDR2 sequences are SGHVS and FNYEAQ. CDR3 sequence reads: CASSLEETGGNGYTF. The CDR3, as DNA: TGTGCCAGCAGCTTAGAGGAGACAGGGGGAAATGGCTACACCTTC.

For this clonotype: At one end the junction does not follow the germline gene, possibly because of a read error. The CDR3 coding sequence is TGTGCCACCAGTGAGGGCGCTGGGACAGGGCAAGAGACCCAGTACTTC. Translation gives CATSEGAGTGQETQYF. This rearrangement joins TRBV10-3 to TRBJ2-5; TRBD1 matches at 9 bases. The CDR3 loop spans 16 amino acids. The germline gives CDR1 ENHRY, CDR2 SYGVKD.

The chain links TRBV10-3 to TRBJ2-5; 7 bases fit TRBD1. Germline CDR1 and CDR2: ENHRY and SYGVKD. V shed 4 bases and J 2 bases; nucleotides not matched to a gene: 7. The CDR3 length is 15 residues. The CDR3 region is CAISGSTGEQETQYF. The CDR3 region has the DNA TGTGCCATCAGTGGGTCCACAGGGGAGCAAGAGACCCAGTACTTC.